This T cell receptor beta chain is from a study of T cells in tuberculosis (dated by TCRdb to the late 2010s). Regarding the complete study: In the study, CD1B tetramers and high-throughput TCR immunosequencing were combined to characterize T cells specific for the mycobacterial lipid antigen glucose monomycolate (GMM). With over nine people per group, a South African clinical cohort compared IGRA-negative adolescents, IGRA-positive adolescents with latent tuberculosis, and adults with active tuberculosis.

The immunoSEQ multiplex PCR assay was used to generate TCR libraries, with TCR-beta and/or TCR-alpha/delta assays applied to each sample. Amplified TCR libraries were sequenced on the Illumina high-throughput platform. Per the source publication's procedure: Clustering and dimensionality reduction relied on pairwise TCRdist distances among GMM-specific receptors from T cells that were either sorted ex vivo or expanded in vitro. Each clinical repertoire was scored by mean NN-distance, the average TCRdist to the nearest 10% of tetramer-positive reference sequences. GEM TCR motif frequency was calculated as the fraction of unique TCRs that matched known GEM sequences by V/J usage and CDR3 length. Linear discriminant analysis with leave-one-out cross-validation, implemented in scikit-learn, was used to classify active tuberculosis. TCRdb retrieved this table from immuneACCESS and kept in-frame rearrangements only. Not all clones are present; in checked studies, unresolved V genes account for under half, and no reason is known for the remainder. V and J calls and clone size follow that table, whereas D and trimming were derived from the DNA. Here the sample has approximately 35,000 clones; approximately 96% occur a single time. Roughly 6.2% of the sample is taken by the ten largest.

At study entry, adolescents were screened for latent tuberculosis infection by tuberculin skin test and QuantiFERON-TB GOLD In-Tube IGRA. Immunosequencing was performed on unsorted cryopreserved PBMC and covered around 94,000 T cells per clinical donor on average. Eleven high schools in the Worcester region of the Western Cape, South Africa, served as enrollment sites for adolescents aged 12 to 18 years. Ten or so adolescents infected with M. tuberculosis and ten uninfected adolescents were chosen and matched for age and sex. PBMC from adolescents were isolated by density centrifugation from freshly drawn heparinized blood and then cryopreserved. Points the paper makes about the study in general: Smaller NN-distances were partly driven by shorter CDR3-alpha lengths in active tuberculosis patients, and statistical significance was not reached for the TCR-beta difference. Clinical samples were chosen by availability of cryopreserved specimens, and active tuberculosis cases were adults while controls were adolescents. Using GEM motif frequencies, a classifier achieved 60% to 70% accuracy, whereas a classifier built on the diverse GMM-specific repertoire got to 87% accuracy (AUROC roughly 0.88). Compared with IGRA-negative controls, TCR-alpha repertoires from active tuberculosis had smaller mean NN-distances to GMM-specific TCRs, which suggests clonal expansion of these TCRs.

Points on this clone: Its target antigen remains unknown. No qualities accompany the bases; no much larger clone lies one base away.

Sequenced sample: PBMCs. This clonotype was sampled from a donor between 10 and 35 years old with latent tuberculosis or without tuberculosis infection.

The CDR3 sequence is CASSLVPPGLNTEAFF. In nucleotides, the sequence is TGTGCCAGCAGCTTAGTGCCCCCTGGCCTGAACACTGAAGCTTTCTTT. In this chain, TRBV7-8 is recombined with TRBJ1-1, with no D gene named confidently. The germline V gene gives CDR1 as SGHVS and CDR2 as FQNEAQ. V drops 1 base and J drops 0 bases, leaving 12 bases in between. From the cysteine through the phenylalanine, the CDR3 covers 16 amino acids. The CDR3 DNA has 48 bases and is translated from base 1.